What follows are 10 T cell receptor beta chains derived from one specimen sequenced in a study of cytomegalovirus exposure and HLA in healthy donors. Use of 60 Vbeta and 13 Jbeta primers characterized the PCR. Method: immunoSEQ multiplex PCR; TCRdb's copy keeps in-frame clones and lacks some. Seen here are 140,000 or so clones, roughly 9.4% observed once, and the top ten hold less than 2%. Sequencing was performed on PBMCs. The receptors were gathered from a male donor in good health and CMV-seronegative.

The J gene is TRBJ2-3, the V gene TRBV9; 8 nucleotides align to TRBD2. There are 15 residues in the CDR3. V lost 0 bases, J lost 2 bases, and 2 bases stayed unmatched. CDR1 is SGDLS and CDR2 is YYNGEE in the germline V gene. The CDR3 DNA follows: TGTGCCAGCAGCGTAGCAGCGGGAGCCACAGATACGCAGTATTTT. This encodes CASSVAAGATDTQYF.

The chain joins TRBV6-5 to TRBJ2-3; no firm D call. From germline, CDR1 is MNHEY and CDR2 SVGAGI. The CDR3 consists of 12 residues. Between the trimmed V and J ends, which lost 10 bases and 6 bases, there was a span of 14 bases. The DNA of the CDR3 is TGTGCCACAAACCGAGCTCCGGATACGCAGTATTTT. Amino acid sequence: CATNRAPDTQYF.

J is TRBJ1-1 and V is TRBV6-5, with TRBD1 identical over 7 bases. Germline V CDR1 and CDR2: MNHEY, SVGAGI. Trimming cost V 9 bases and J 2 bases; bases outside gene matches: 6. The CDR3 runs to 13 residues. The CDR3 sequence is CASKRGLNTEAFF. The CDR3 DNA is TGTGCCAGTAAAAGGGGGCTTAACACTGAAGCTTTCTTT.

This clone appeared a few times. The chain links TRBV28 to TRBJ2-7, with a weak D call TRBD2 (6 bases). Trimming left V 8 bases short and J 0 bases short, with 14 bases between. Germline values: CDR1 MDHEN, CDR2 SYDVKM. The CDR3 sequence is 14 residues long. CDR3 sequence: CASATGTLSYEQYF. As DNA, the CDR3 is TGTGCCAGCGCAACCGGGACTCTCTCCTACGAGCAGTACTTC.

The V gene is TRBV5-6, the J gene TRBJ1-1; 7 bases are shared with TRBD1. The CDR3 runs to 15 residues. The germline V gene has CDR1 SGHDT and CDR2 YYEEEE. The trim removed 1 base at V and 2 bases at J, leaving 5 bases unmatched. CDR3 sequence reads: CASSLIRDSNTEAFF. CDR3 nucleotide sequence: TGTGCCAGCAGCTTGATCCGGGACAGCAACACTGAAGCTTTCTTT.

This clone showed up just a few times. V is TRBV6-5 and J is TRBJ1-5, with D possibly being TRBD1 (5 bases). This CDR3 is 14 amino acids long. V was cut by 3 bases and J by 0 bases, with 6 bases left in between. Germline CDR1 is MNHEY and CDR2 is SVGAGI. CDR3 coding DNA: TGTGCCAGCAGTTATAGGGGTAGCAATCAGCCCCAGCATTTT. Protein: CASSYRGSNQPQHF.

This clone turned up a few times. V is TRBV30 and J is TRBJ1-3, with 8 nucleotides matching TRBD1. Germline CDR1 reads GTSNPN; CDR2 reads SVGIG (reference sequence). The CDR3 runs 14 residues. With 3 bases clipped from V and 4 bases from J, the junction kept 5 bases outside the gene matches. The CDR3 is CAWSVTGAGNTIYF. As DNA, the CDR3 is TGTGCCTGGAGCGTGACAGGGGCGGGAAACACCATATATTTT.

In its sample, this clone was seen a few times. This chain links TRBV27 with TRBJ2-1, with a weak D call TRBD2 (7 bases). The CDR3 loop spans 18 amino acids. The germline gives CDR1 MNHEY, CDR2 SMNVEV (reference sequence). V dropped 3 bases and J dropped 0 bases, with 18 bases sitting between them. This CDR3 is CASSFPSEGGGSYNEQFF. In DNA form, the CDR3 reads TGTGCCAGCAGTTTCCCCTCCGAGGGGGGGGGCTCCTACAATGAGCAGTTCTTC.

This clone was seen more than once but under ten times. The chain is built from TRBV7-8 and TRBJ1-3; D is ambiguous. Germline V CDR1 and CDR2: SGHVS, FQNEAQ. CDR3 length equals 16 residues. Trimming removed 5 bases from V and 9 bases from J, with 23 bases in between. CDR3 DNA sequence: TGTGCCAGCAGCCGACCACCCGATGACCCGCGGAGCACCATATATTTT. This codes for CASSRPPDDPRSTIYF. The variable domain in full, with the rest retrieved from reference TRBV7-8 and TRBJ1-3, is GAGVSQSPRYKVAKRGQDVALRCDPISGHVSLFWYQQALGQGPEFLTYFQNEAQLDKSGLPSDRFFAERPEGSVSTLKIQRTQQEDSAVYLCASSRPPDDPRSTIYFGEGSWLTVV.

This clone was counted a few times. This chain uses TRBV28 with TRBJ2-5; 9 positions match TRBD1. This CDR3 has 15 residues. Per germline, CDR1 MDHEN and CDR2 SYDVKM. V shed 2 bases and J 2 bases; nucleotides not matched to a gene: 3. In nucleotides, the CDR3 is TGTGCCAGCAGTTTACCACAGGGGGCTCAAGAGACCCAGTACTTC. Translation gives CASSLPQGAQETQYF.